The next 32 T cell receptor beta chains were all read from a single sample in a study of blood T cell repertoires in COVID-19. The method was immunoSEQ multiplex PCR; TCRdb's version includes in-frame clones alone and lacks a portion of them. The sample holds about 220,000 clones, approximately 81% seen once. Sequenced material: peripheral blood. The receptor source for this set is an elderly woman with acute or convalescent COVID-19.

The chain has TRBV6-6 and TRBJ2-4; 8 bases fit TRBD2. Germline values: CDR1 MNHNY, CDR2 SVGAGI (reference sequence). The CDR3 extends over 15 amino acids. Trimming at V came to 8 bases and at J to 9 bases, leaving 15 bases not matched to a gene. The DNA of the CDR3 is TGTGCCAGCTCCCCGGGGGGGATAACCATCGTCATTCAGTACTTC. It specifies CASSPGGITIVIQYF.

This chain joins TRBV19 and TRBJ2-3, with D possibly TRBD2 on 6 matching bases. CDR1 is LNHDA and CDR2 is SQIVND in the germline V gene (reference sequence). V lost 1 base and J lost 1, with 12 bases in between. The CDR3 length is 16 residues. The CDR3 DNA sequence: TGTGCCAGTAGTATAGGGGCGGGGATTCGCACAGATACGCAGTATTTT. It specifies CASSIGAGIRTDTQYF.

This clone was observed once. The chain uses TRBV6-5 and TRBJ1-1; 7 bases map to TRBD1. With 5 bases clipped from V and 8 bases from J, the junction kept 11 bases outside the gene matches. There are 14 residues in the CDR3. Per germline, CDR1 MNHEY and CDR2 SVGAGI. The CDR3 nucleotides read TGTGCCAGCAGTCCAACCCAAGACAGGGTAGAAGCTTTCTTT. Translated: CASSPTQDRVEAFF.

In its sample, this clone was seen a few times. The rearrangement uses TRBV5-6 and TRBJ1-2; D may be TRBD1 (6 bases). V shed 3 bases and J shed 6 bases, with 9 bases lying between them. Looked up from germline, CDR1 is SGHDT and CDR2 is YYEEEE. The CDR3 totals 12 residues. Written as DNA, the CDR3 is TGTGCCAGCAGCTCCGGACAGAATGGCTACACCTTC. Translating it yields CASSSGQNGYTF.

The chain uses TRBV7-2 and TRBJ2-1; possible D gene TRBD2, 5 bases. Trimming removed 5 bases from V and 2 bases from J, with 16 bases in between. This CDR3 contains 16 residues. Per the germline V gene, CDR1 is SGHTA and CDR2 is FQGNSA. The DNA of the CDR3 is TGTGCCAGCAGCGGGGTCGGGTCGAGGGCCTACAATGAGCAGTTCTTC. Encoded protein: CASSGVGSRAYNEQFF. Full variable domain (remainder filled in from reference TRBV7-2 and TRBJ2-1): GAGVSQSPSNKVTEKGKDVELRCDPISGHTALYWYRQSLGQGLEFLIYFQGNSAPDKSGLPSDRFSAERTGGSVSTLTIQRTQQEDSAVYLCASSGVGSRAYNEQFFGPGTRLTVL.

The rearrangement uses TRBV3-1 (or the pseudogene TRBV3-2) and TRBJ2-5; D might be TRBD2 (5 bases). Germline values: CDR1 LGHDT, CDR2 YNNKEL (reference sequence). CDR3 size: 14 residues. Trimming took 4 bases from V and 1 from J, leaving 10 bases between them. The CDR3: CASSPRGVQETQYF. For the CDR3, the DNA is TGTGCCAGCAGCCCCCGGGGTGTCCAAGAGACCCAGTACTTC.

This rearrangement joins TRBV3-1 (or the pseudogene TRBV3-2) to TRBJ1-1; possible D gene TRBD1, 6 bases. The CDR3 consists of 14 residues. Trimming left V 3 bases short and J 0 bases short, with 8 bases between. Germline loops: CDR1 LGHDT, CDR2 YNNKEL (reference sequence). The CDR3 reads CASSHGQMNTEAFF. The CDR3 nucleotides read TGTGCCAGCAGCCACGGACAGATGAACACTGAAGCTTTCTTT.

This chain connects TRBV11-2 to TRBJ1-2; D perhaps matches TRBD1 (5 bases). Germline assignment: CDR1 SGHAT and CDR2 FQNNGV. V lost 6 bases to trimming and J lost 4 bases, with 12 bases between them. The CDR3 is 13 residues long. The CDR3 loop reads CASRLGQSYGYTF. CDR3 in DNA: TGTGCCAGCAGATTGGGGCAGTCCTATGGCTACACCTTC.

The rearrangement links TRBV4-2 to TRBJ1-5, with TRBD1 as a possible D gene (5 bases). CDR3 length: 13 amino acids. Germline-derived CDR1 and CDR2 are LGHNA and YNFKEQ. V was pared by 4 bases and J by 5 bases, with 9 bases between. CDR3 protein: CASSLRADQPQHF. The CDR3 coding sequence is TGTGCCAGCAGCCTCAGGGCGGATCAGCCCCAGCATTTT.

This rearrangement joins TRBV7-6 to TRBJ1-1, with 11 bases aligning to TRBD1. The CDR3 spans 15 residues. Unmatched junction bases numbered 3, after V lost 1 base and J lost 5 bases. CDR1 and CDR2 from the germline V gene are SGHVS and FNYEAQ. The CDR3 nucleotides are TGTGCCAGCAGCTTAGAGGGACAGGGGGAGACTGAAGCTTTCTTT. This gives the protein CASSLEGQGETEAFF.

The chain is built from TRBV10-3 and TRBJ1-6; D is uncertain. The CDR3 extends over 13 amino acids. Germline CDR1 reads ENHRY; CDR2 reads SYGVKD. Trimming pared 6 bases from V and 8 bases from J, leaving 11 bases between. In DNA form, the CDR3 reads TGTGCCATCAGGCGGAGCGGAGATTCACCCCTCCACTTT. Protein: CAIRRSGDSPLHF.

The chain is built from TRBV19 and TRBJ1-5, with a weak D call TRBD1 (5 bases). This CDR3 contains 15 residues. Germline CDR1 and CDR2: LNHDA and SQIVND (reference sequence). Between the trimmed V and J ends, which lost 4 bases and 9 bases, there was a span of 19 bases. The CDR3: CASSNRLQPNWPQHF. The CDR3 bases are TGTGCCAGTAGTAACAGGCTTCAGCCTAACTGGCCCCAGCATTTT.

The chain uses TRBV4-1 and TRBJ1-1, with unresolved D. Germline V gene sequence: CDR1 MGHRA, CDR2 YSYEKL. This CDR3 comprises 18 residues. Trimming cost V 0 bases and J 1 base, with 18 bases left between them. The CDR3: CASSQEGPELGRNTEAFF. DNA of the CDR3: TGCGCCAGCAGCCAAGAAGGCCCCGAACTGGGGAGGAACACTGAAGCTTTCTTT.

The V gene is TRBV14, the J gene TRBJ2-6; D unclear. V shed 1 base and J shed 4 bases, with 8 bases lying between them. The CDR3 covers 15 residues. Germline V lookup: CDR1 SGHDN, CDR2 FVKESK. The CDR3 bases are TGTGCCAGCAGCCAAGGGTTGGCCGGGGCCAACGTCCTGACTTTC. Translation gives CASSQGLAGANVLTF.

CDR3 in DNA: TGTGCCAGCAGTGATGGGGGACTGAACTATGGCTACACCTTC. Translating gives CASSDGGLNYGYTF. This chain connects TRBV6-1 to TRBJ1-2; the D gene is possibly TRBD1 (5 bases). This CDR3 comprises 14 residues. Germline V lookup: CDR1 MNHNS, CDR2 SASEGT. V was pared by 3 bases and J by 2 bases, with 10 bases between.

This chain uses TRBV9 with TRBJ2-3, with D possibly being TRBD2 (6 bases). Trimming removed 0 bases from V and 0 bases from J, with 14 bases in between. The CDR3 contains 17 residues. Germline CDR1 reads SGDLS; CDR2 reads YYNGEE. The CDR3 DNA sequence: TGTGCCAGCAGCGTAGGCTCTGGCGGGGCTAGCACAGATACGCAGTATTTT. Its translation is CASSVGSGGASTDTQYF.

This clone was recorded only once. The chain employs TRBV15 and TRBJ2-2; TRBD2 matches at 7 bases. J was trimmed by 6 bases and V by 0 bases; bases with no gene match: 10. Looked up from germline, CDR1 is LNHNV and CDR2 is YYDKDF (reference sequence). There are 17 residues in the CDR3. The CDR3 is CATSRDLVAGFPGELFF. The DNA for the CDR3 is TGTGCCACCAGCAGAGATCTGGTAGCGGGCTTCCCCGGGGAGCTGTTTTTT.

V and J are TRBV19 and TRBJ2-3; 11 nucleotides line up with TRBD2. This CDR3 comprises 16 residues. V lost 2 bases, J lost 1 base, and 2 bases stayed unmatched. Germline V gene lookup returns CDR1 LNHDA and CDR2 SQIVND (reference sequence). As DNA, the CDR3 is TGTGCCAGTAGTATACAGACTAGCGGGGGCACAGATACGCAGTATTTT. Its translation is CASSIQTSGGTDTQYF.

The J gene is TRBJ2-3, the V gene TRBV6-5; 7 bases map to TRBD2. V trimming: 6 bases; J trimming: 2 bases; junction bases outside the gene matches: 8. The CDR3 length is 15 residues. Per germline, CDR1 MNHEY and CDR2 SVGAGI. The CDR3 loop reads CASRVLASSTDTQYF. As DNA, the CDR3 is TGTGCCAGCAGAGTACTAGCGAGCTCCACAGATACGCAGTATTTT.

This rearrangement joins TRBV5-1 to TRBJ1-2; 10 bases match TRBD1. The germline CDR1 and CDR2 sequences are SGHRS and YFSETQ. The CDR3 sequence is 16 residues long. Trimming removed 4 bases from V and 7 bases from J; junction bases left unmatched: 13. For the CDR3, the DNA is TGCGCCAGCAGCCCTCCGCCGGGACAGGGGAAGTTTGGCTACACCTTC. Its translation: CASSPPPGQGKFGYTF.

The chain links TRBV5-8 to TRBJ2-7; the D gene is possibly TRBD1 (5 bases). V was cut by 0 bases and J by 5 bases, with 12 bases left in between. The CDR3 has 14 amino acids. Germline V gives CDR1 SGHTS, CDR2 YDEGEE. The CDR3 DNA is TGTGCCAGCAGCTTGGTTTGGTGGACAAACGAGCAGTACTTC. This translates into CASSLVWWTNEQYF.

The V gene is TRBV6-1, the J gene TRBJ1-2; TRBD1 matches 10 bases. With V trimmed by 1 base and J by 9 bases, 8 bases remained unmatched. CDR1 and CDR2 (germline): MNHNS, SASEGT. The CDR3 sequence is 15 residues long. CDR3 in amino acids: CASSEEPGQGMSYTF. The CDR3 DNA is TGTGCCAGCAGTGAAGAACCGGGACAGGGGATGAGCTACACCTTC.

V and J are TRBV2 and TRBJ1-5, with a tentative D call TRBD1 (5 bases). With 4 bases removed from V and 4 bases from J, the gap between germline ends came to 23 bases. Germline assignment: CDR1 SNHLY and CDR2 FYNNEI. CDR3 length equals 18 residues. The CDR3 loop is CASSGALTDTPYNQPQHF. CDR3 DNA sequence: TGTGCCAGCAGTGGGGCCCTGACAGATACTCCTTATAATCAGCCCCAGCATTTT.

V gene TRBV6-5 combines with J gene TRBJ1-1, with TRBD1 identical over 7 bases. Germline V gives CDR1 MNHEY, CDR2 SVGAGI. CDR3 length equals 13 residues. Trimming took 11 bases from V and 1 from J; bases not matched to a gene: 7. The CDR3 nucleotides are TGTGCCGGCCTACGGGACAGGAACACTGAAGCTTTCTTT. Translation: CAGLRDRNTEAFF.

The rearrangement uses TRBV6-5 and TRBJ1-5; the D gene is possibly TRBD1 (5 bases). Trimming removed 6 bases from V and 3 bases from J, with 12 bases in between. Per the germline V gene, CDR1 is MNHEY and CDR2 is SVGAGI. This CDR3 contains 14 residues. The chain's CDR3 is CASRQTETNQPQHF. DNA of the CDR3: TGTGCCAGCAGGCAGACAGAGACCAATCAGCCCCAGCATTTT.

The chain joins TRBV7-9 to TRBJ2-1; 9 bases are a match to TRBD1. CDR3 length equals 14 residues. CDR1 SEHNR and CDR2 FQNEAQ come from the germline V gene (reference sequence). Trimming at V came to 5 bases and at J to 6 bases, leaving 5 bases not matched to a gene. In DNA form, the CDR3 reads TGTGCCAGCAGCGACTCGACAGGGGGCAATGAGCAGTTCTTC. This sequence encodes CASSDSTGGNEQFF.

A single count supports this clone. The J gene is TRBJ1-1, the V gene TRBV5-1, with a possible D match to TRBD1 (6 bases). This CDR3 is built from 15 residues. Germline values: CDR1 SGHRS, CDR2 YFSETQ. V lost 4 bases, J lost 3 bases, and 16 bases lay in between. CDR3 protein: CASSLTGRGYTEAFF. In nucleotides, the CDR3 is TGCGCCAGCAGCCTAACAGGGCGAGGGTACACTGAAGCTTTCTTT.

The V and J genes are TRBV28 and TRBJ2-5; 9 positions agree with TRBD1. Germline CDR1 and CDR2: MDHEN and SYDVKM. The CDR3 totals 14 residues. Unmatched junction bases numbered 5, after V lost 5 bases and J lost 4 bases. As DNA, the CDR3 is TGTGCCAGCAGTGGTCCGGGACAGGGAGAGACCCAGTACTTC. As protein: CASSGPGQGETQYF.

V is TRBV19 and J is TRBJ1-5; 8 nucleotides align to TRBD1. J gave up 9 bases and V 6 bases, and 10 bases lay outside the gene matches. CDR3 length: 14 amino acids. Germline CDR1 reads LNHDA; CDR2 reads SQIVND (reference sequence). The DNA of the CDR3 is TGTGCCAGTAGAACGGGACAGGCCGTAGGGCCCCAGCATTTT. Protein sequence: CASRTGQAVGPQHF.

The gene calls are TRBV3-1 (or the pseudogene TRBV3-2) and TRBJ1-1, with a tentative D call TRBD1 (6 bases). Germline CDR1 LGHDT, CDR2 YNNKEL (reference sequence). The CDR3 spans 15 residues. Deletions cut 3 bases from V and 11 bases from J, with 22 bases between. In DNA, the CDR3 is TGTGCCAGCAGCCATCGCGGGGGCCGGCTTTTGGGGGCTTTCTTT. Amino acids: CASSHRGGRLLGAFF.

The chain links TRBV24-1 to TRBJ1-5; D might be TRBD1 (6 bases). The CDR3 extends over 17 amino acids. V was pared by 5 bases and J by 0 bases, with 16 bases between. Per the germline V gene, CDR1 is KGHDR and CDR2 is SFDVKD. CDR3: CATSGPDRRYSNQPQHF. CDR3 sequence (DNA): TGTGCCACCAGTGGCCCAGACAGGAGATATAGCAATCAGCCCCAGCATTTT.

The chain employs TRBV28 and TRBJ2-7; D is uncertain. The V gene lost 4 bases and the J gene lost 2 bases, with 15 bases spanning the gap. CDR1 is MDHEN, CDR2 SYDVKM, per germline. The CDR3 runs 15 residues. In nucleotides, the CDR3 is TGTGCCAGCAGTTCCAGACACCTACAAACCTACGAGCAGTACTTC. Translated: CASSSRHLQTYEQYF.